Below, one T cell receptor beta chain is given with its context. Its antigen is unknown. At the DNA level, this CDR3 is encoded by other sequences in the same sample as well. Naive CD8 cells lacked CD45RO and underwent positive selection for CCR7, leaving out terminally differentiated effector memory CD45RA+ cells. The assay was immunoSEQ multiplex PCR, and TCRdb's table has in-frame clones only and misses some. The sample carries about 2 million clones, about 95% recorded once. The data were obtained in a study of shared clonotypes between healthy human individuals. This CDR3 has 13 residues. The germline V gene has CDR1 MNHEY and CDR2 SMNVEV (reference sequence). V lost 6 bases, J lost 6 bases, and 15 bases lay in between. Study-wide findings and caveats: Only blood was sampled, and tissue TCR repertoires likely differ from blood ones. What naive subsets generally showed was a larger estimated richness than memory subsets showed. The study drew on few donors, limiting represented genetic and exposure-history diversity.

The V and J genes are TRBV27 and TRBJ2-7, with D perhaps TRBD2 (6 bases). Sequenced sample: naive CD8+ T cells sorted from blood. This TCR was recovered from a young man in good health. The CDR3 sequence: CASSPGLGGEQYF. The CDR3 bases are TGTGCCAGCAGCCCCGGTCTCGGGGGCGAGCAGTACTTC.